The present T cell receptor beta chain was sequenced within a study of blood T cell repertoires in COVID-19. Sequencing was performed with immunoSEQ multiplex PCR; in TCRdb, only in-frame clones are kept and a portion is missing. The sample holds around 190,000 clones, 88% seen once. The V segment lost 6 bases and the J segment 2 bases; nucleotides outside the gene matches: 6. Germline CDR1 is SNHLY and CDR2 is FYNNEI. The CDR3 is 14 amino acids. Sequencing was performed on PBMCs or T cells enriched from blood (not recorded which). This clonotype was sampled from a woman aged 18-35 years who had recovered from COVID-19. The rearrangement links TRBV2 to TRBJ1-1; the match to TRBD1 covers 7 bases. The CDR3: CASRAGGINTEAFF. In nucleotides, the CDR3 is TGTGCCAGCAGGGCAGGGGGGATAAACACTGAAGCTTTCTTT. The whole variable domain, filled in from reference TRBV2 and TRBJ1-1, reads EPEVTQTPSHQVTQMGQEVILRCVPISNHLYFYWYRQILGQKVEFLVSFYNNEISEKSEIFDDQFSVERPDGSNFTLKIRSTKLEDSAMYFCASRAGGINTEAFFGQGTRLTVV.